A selection of T cell receptor beta chains follows, all from one sample in a study of blood T cell repertoires in COVID-19. Generated by immunoSEQ multiplex PCR, the TCRdb table keeps only in-frame clones and is missing some. The data show under 300,000 clones, roughly 83% seen once. The sequenced sample consisted of peripheral blood. All receptors derive from a man aged 80 or over with acute or convalescent COVID-19. Both conserved end residues are part of each CDR3. A D gene is named only where the DNA matches it firmly. Expanded clones get a size class; other rows say once, few or many, or leave the size out.

size: .; J: TRBJ1-5; D: TRBD1; V: TRBV11-3; CDR3: CASSLDRDRGYQPQHF; DNA: TGTGCCAGCAGTCTGGACCGGGACAGGGGGTATCAGCCCCAGCATTTT
size: .; J: TRBJ2-5; D: .; V: TRBV7-8; CDR3: CASSLGAVQETQYF; DNA: TGTGCCAGCAGCTTAGGCGCTGTACAAGAGACCCAGTACTTC
size: .; J: TRBJ2-5; D: TRBD1; V: TRBV6-5; CDR3: CASSYRDRLQETQYF; DNA: TGTGCCAGCAGTTACCGGGACAGGCTACAAGAGACCCAGTACTTC
size: .; J: TRBJ2-2; D: TRBD1; V: TRBV18; CDR3: CASSPYQGAAGTGELFF; DNA: TGTGCCAGCTCACCATACCAGGGGGCGGCGGGGACCGGGGAGCTGTTTTTT
size: .; J: TRBJ1-2; D: .; V: TRBV14; CDR3: CASSQVDSSYYTF; DNA: TGTGCCAGCAGCCAAGTGGACAGCTCATATTACACCTTC
size: .; J: TRBJ1-2; D: .; V: TRBV10-3; CDR3: CAISESAGAAEINYGYTF; DNA: TGTGCCATCAGTGAGTCTGCGGGGGCAGCCGAGATTAACTATGGCTACACCTTC
size: .; J: TRBJ2-5; D: .; V: TRBV24-1; CDR3: CATSDLGSGRETQYF; DNA: TGTGCCACCAGTGATTTGGGGAGTGGGCGGGAGACCCAGTACTTC
size: .; J: TRBJ2-7; D: .; V: TRBV18; CDR3: CASSPSTVQLEQYF; DNA: TGTGCCAGCTCACCCAGCACAGTTCAGCTCGAGCAGTACTTC
size: .; J: TRBJ1-1; D: TRBD1; V: TRBV4-1; CDR3: CASSREGQGAAEAFF; DNA: TGCGCCAGCAGCCGAGAGGGACAGGGGGCGGCTGAAGCTTTCTTT
size: .; J: TRBJ2-3; D: .; V: TRBV28; CDR3: CASSFSSARTDTQYF; DNA: TGTGCCAGCTCTTTCTCTAGTGCGCGCACAGATACGCAGTATTTT
size: .; J: TRBJ2-3; D: TRBD1; V: TRBV5-1; CDR3: CASSPDRGRGNTQYF; DNA: TGCGCCAGCAGCCCTGACAGGGGGCGCGGCAATACGCAGTATTTT
size: few; J: TRBJ1-6; D: .; V: TRBV28; CDR3: CASSLSGAPGSPLHF; DNA: TGTGCCAGCAGTTTATCAGGGGCGCCCGGTTCACCCCTCCACTTT